This record covers a single TCR beta chain. The sample is drawn from a study of blood T cell repertoires in COVID-19. Libraries were prepared by immunoSEQ multiplex PCR; TCRdb keeps only in-frame clonotypes and omits some of them. Of about 430,000 clones in the sample, over 75% are singletons; the top ten hold approximately 1.5%. Germline assignment: CDR1 SGHNT and CDR2 YYREEE (reference sequence). The V gene end was trimmed by 4 bases and the J gene end by 10 bases; junction bases not matched to a gene: 9. The CDR3 runs 14 residues. Sequencing input: PBMCs or T cells enriched from blood (not recorded which). This chain links TRBV5-4 with TRBJ1-4; the match to TRBD1 covers 8 bases. The clonotype was recovered from a woman aged 18-30 years who had been exposed to COVID-19. The CDR3 DNA sequence: TGTGCCAGCAGCACGACAGGGGAGAGGGGAAAACTGTTTTTT. Translating it yields CASSTTGERGKLFF.